This T cell receptor (beta chain) was captured by sequencing in a study of blood T cell repertoires in COVID-19 (TCRdb year 2020). With regard to the full study: Samples covering the acute and convalescent phases of COVID-19 were provided by collaborators in the United States, Italy and Spain. Deeply sampled blood TCRbeta repertoires from subjects exposed to, actively infected with, or recovered from COVID-19 were included in the dataset. The samples were drawn from two sources: the first 160 participants of the ongoing ImmuneRACE study, and over 950 subjects contributed by 6 global collaborators. The material from the prospective study consisted of cDNA or gDNA derived from T cells, B-cell-depleted T cells, or PBMCs. Sample metadata almost always included a de-identified subject ID, COVID-19 status, age in years and sex. A freely available public database, intended as a resource for researchers studying the immune response to SARS-CoV-2, is where the repertoires were released. Where available, HLA class I and class II types were taken from metadata supplied by the sample provider and were not determined by assay-based typing. What the authors observed across the whole study: How much clinical and demographic metadata was included differed by source and by participant, and the metadata was provided uncurated.

The immunoSEQ Assay, a bias-controlled multiplex PCR, was used to amplify TCRbeta CDR3 regions from genomic DNA. Regarding the original processing steps: The number of nucleated cells in each sample was estimated from the amplification of reference gene primers within the assay. Sequence reads were collapsed and filtered to measure the absolute abundance of every unique TCRbeta CDR3 rearrangement. For each sample, productive Simpson clonality was calculated by taking the square root of Simpson's diversity index across productive rearrangements. What TCRdb holds here is the immuneACCESS table cut down to in-frame rearrangements. Part of the clones is not present; checked against another copy, under half of the missing clones reflect an unresolved V gene, and the others are unexplained. V and J calls and clone size are as listed in that table; D and trimming were resolved from the DNA. Recorded for this sample are roughly 250,000 clones; around 89% of them occurred a single time. The ten largest clonotypes hold more than 0.95% of the sample.

On this clone itself: Its antigen specificity is not known. Within one base of it there is no much larger clone, and no base qualities were kept.

The CDR3 has 12 amino acids, counting the end cysteine and phenylalanine. Of all the DNA, just the CDR3 is kept, 36 bases in frame from base 1. Deletion took 3 bases off V and 8 bases off J, with a span of 8 bases between the germline ends. CDR1 SEHNR and CDR2 FQNEAQ are derived from the germline V gene (reference sequence). Participants in the prospective study were enrolled through a virtual design, were aged about 18 to 89 years, and lived in roughly 24 United States geographic areas. Cohort assignment in the prospective study relied on participant-reported clinical history from a screening survey and a study questionnaire. In the prospective study, mobile phlebotomists collected whole blood, serum and a nasopharyngeal or oropharyngeal swab from each participant. Over a roughly 2-month period, participants in the prospective study had the option of providing additional blood draws and questionnaires. Prospective study blood samples were shipped either frozen or at room temperature before DNA extraction.

This chain is built from TRBV7-9 and TRBJ2-1, with no reliable assignment of the D segment. The sample consisted of PBMCs or T cells enriched from blood (not recorded which). This clonotype was sampled from a woman in her 40s with acute COVID-19. The nucleotide sequence is TGTGCCAGCAGCTTCGGTGTATATGAGCAGTTCTTC. Protein translation: CASSFGVYEQFF.